The sequence of this T cell receptor (beta chain) was determined in a study of blood T cell repertoires in COVID-19. Study-level information: COVID-19 samples from acute and convalescent phases originated in the United States, Italy and Spain. From T cells, B-cell-depleted T cells, or PBMCs came the material, which was cDNA or gDNA.

This clone was picked up one time. Per the study methods: Reference gene primer amplification yielded estimated nucleated cell counts. The table came from immunoSEQ multiplex PCR; TCRdb's copy has only in-frame clones and leaves some out. V, J and clone size are those of that table, while D and trimming were read from the DNA. The sample holds fewer than 250,000 clones, approximately 88% seen once. The length of the CDR3 is 13 residues. Germline V lookup: CDR1 SNHLY, CDR2 FYNNEI. V lost 6 bases and J lost 1, with 9 bases in between. This sequence joins TRBV2 and TRBJ1-1; D is perhaps TRBD1 (5 bases). The TCR originated in a man aged 60 to 75 who had recovered from COVID-19. The sample comprised peripheral blood. For the CDR3, the DNA is TGTGCCAGCAGGGGTCAGGGGAACACTGAAGCTTTCTTT. As protein: CASRGQGNTEAFF.